The clone carrying this T cell receptor (beta chain) showed up just once. Its antigen is not identified. The sample originates from a study of cytomegalovirus exposure and HLA in healthy donors. Overall study results and limits: According to reports, the classifier identified cytomegalovirus status with high specificity and sensitivity.

In the PCR, 60 Vbeta and 13 Jbeta primers were used. Produced via immunoSEQ multiplex PCR; TCRdb's table is partial and in-frame only. Of 95,000 to 130,000 clones listed, around two thirds are singletons. The CDR3 has 15 residues. Losses at the gene ends were 0 bases for V and 5 bases for J; bases not matched to a gene: 4. Looked up from germline, CDR1 is SGHNT and CDR2 is YYREEE (reference sequence). The sample consisted of PBMCs. The TCR was taken from a woman between 40 and 55 years old in good health and CMV-seropositive. The chain carries TRBV5-4 and TRBJ2-7, with 11 nucleotides matching TRBD1. This CDR3 reads CASSLAGTGGHEQYF. The CDR3 DNA follows: TGTGCCAGCAGCTTGGCCGGGACAGGGGGACACGAGCAGTACTTC.